A single TCR beta chain is shown here with its context. Its target is not known. The PCR used 60 Vbeta and 13 Jbeta primers. Some clones are missing from TCRdb's copy, which holds only in-frame ones; the method was immunoSEQ multiplex PCR. The repertoire includes 160,000 or so clones, over 60% of them detected once, and 2.8% sits in the top ten. The source of the sample is a study of cytomegalovirus exposure and HLA in healthy donors. The study's findings and limits: Apart from CMV serostatus, no immune exposure information was available. HLA restriction was apparent for most CMV-associated TCR beta chains in a later analysis. Analysis was performed later, and it showed HLA-associated TCR beta chains to be more clonally expanded than equally common others.

At collection, donors were nominally healthy, but unrecorded immune exposures were probable. This CDR3 region has 14 residues. The V gene end was trimmed by 5 bases and the J gene end by 4 bases; junction bases not matched to a gene: 3. Germline V gene data show CDR1 as MNHEY and CDR2 as SMNVEV (reference sequence). The chain joins TRBV27 to TRBJ2-1; 9 bases are shared with TRBD2. The sample comprised PBMCs. The TCR originated in a woman in her thirties in good health and CMV-seronegative. CDR3 in DNA: TGTGCCAGCAGTATAGCGGGGGTTTACAATGAGCAGTTCTTC. Its translation: CASSIAGVYNEQFF.